The 27 T cell receptor beta chains in this list originate from one sample, sequenced in a study of prognosis after radiotherapy for stage I lung cancer. From genomic DNA, two-round multiplex PCR was used to amplify TCR beta CDR3. The first PCR round targeted every TRBV and TRBJ gene with specific primers. TCRdb reprocessed the multiplex PCR reads with MiXCR, giving one entry per CDR3 protein. Counted here are around 31,000 distinct CDR3 sequences, about 34% occurring once; the ten biggest clones make up roughly a third. The sequences come from PBMCs, collected before or after stereotactic body radiation therapy (not recorded which). All receptors derive from a donor over 45 with non-small cell lung cancer.

To note about this clonotype: A much larger clone sits a single nucleotide away, making a read error possible. The rearrangement joins TRBV6-1 to TRBJ1-1, with D perhaps matching TRBD1 (6 bases). The CDR3 has 17 amino acids. Germline lookup yields CDR1 MNHNS and CDR2 SASEGT. Trimming stripped 5 bases from V and 1 base from J, with 20 bases between. The DNA of the CDR3 is TGTGCCAGCAGTCTAACGGCAGGGGTCGCTCAGAACACTGAAGCTTTCTTT. Translated, it gives CASSLTAGVAQNTEAFF.

With regard to this clonotype: Only one base separates this from a far larger clonotype, so it likely reflects a read error. V usage is TRBV6-5 and J usage is TRBJ1-6; D not resolved. Germline values: CDR1 MNHEY, CDR2 SVGAGI. The CDR3 loop spans 13 amino acids. The CDR3 DNA sequence: TGTGCCAGCTGCAATGAGTACCTTTCATCCCTCCACTTT. Amino acid sequence: CASCNEYLSSLHF.

CDR3 in amino acids: CASSISRGRLNQPQHF. The CDR3, as DNA: TGTGCCAGTAGTATTAGCAGGGGCCGGTTAAATCAGCCCCAGCATTTT. The V and J genes are TRBV19 and TRBJ1-5; TRBD1 is a possible D gene (6 bases). The V gene lost 3 bases and the J gene lost 4 bases, with 16 bases spanning the gap. In germline, CDR1 is LNHDA, CDR2 SQIVND (reference sequence). This CDR3 spans 16 amino acids.

The V and J genes are TRBV6-2 or TRBV6-3 and TRBJ1-1; the match to TRBD1 covers 11 bases. This CDR3 has 16 residues. With 5 bases clipped from V and 2 bases from J, the junction kept 7 bases outside the gene matches. Germline V CDR1 and CDR2: MNHEY, SVGEGT. The CDR3 DNA reads as TGTGCCAGCAGTGATAGGACAGGGGGCTTAAACACTGAAGCTTTCTTT. Amino acids: CASSDRTGGLNTEAFF.

The chain has TRBV6-1 and TRBJ1-5; 8 bases line up with TRBD1. Trimming removed 6 bases from V and 3 bases from J; junction bases left unmatched: 7. Germline V gives CDR1 MNHNS, CDR2 SASEGT. This CDR3 has 15 residues. The CDR3 nucleotides are TGTGCCAGCAGCACCTGGACAGGGAACAATCAGCCCCAGCATTTT. This gives the protein CASSTWTGNNQPQHF.

This clonotype was detected ten times or more. CDR3 bases: TGTGCCAGCAGCACGAATGCGGGAGAGGAGCAGTTCTTC. Its translation: CASSTNAGEEQFF. J is TRBJ2-1 and V is TRBV7-3; TRBD2 matches 7 bases. V trimming: 5 bases; J trimming: 10 bases; junction bases outside the gene matches: 8. This CDR3 contains 13 residues. From germline, CDR1 is SGHTA and CDR2 FQGTGA. The whole variable domain, remainder taken from reference TRBV7-3 and TRBJ2-1, is GAGVSQTPSNKVTEKGKYVELRCDPISGHTALYWYRQSLGQGPEFLIYFQGTGAADDSGLPNDRFFAVRPEGSVSTLKIQRTERGDSAVYLCASSTNAGEEQFFGPGTRLTVL.

The rearrangement links TRBV19 to TRBJ2-2; TRBD2 matches at 9 bases. Unmatched junction bases numbered 7, after V lost 5 bases and J lost 6 bases. The CDR3 loop spans 15 amino acids. The germline CDR1 and CDR2 sequences are LNHDA and SQIVND (reference sequence). The CDR3: CASSLPGLASGELFF. CDR3 nucleotides: TGTGCCAGTAGTTTGCCGGGACTAGCTTCCGGGGAGCTGTTTTTT.

This clonotype was recorded at least ten times. This rearrangement joins TRBV29-1 to TRBJ2-3; tentatively, D is TRBD2 (5 bases). V was shortened by 4 bases and J by 3 bases, with 17 bases between the two germline ends. CDR3 length: 15 amino acids. Germline V gene sequence: CDR1 SQVTM, CDR2 ANQGSEA. The CDR3 DNA reads TGCAGCGTTGCTGGGTTTAGGACTCCAACAGATACGCAGTATTTT. Encoded protein: CSVAGFRTPTDTQYF.

This clonotype was counted ten times or more. The chain uses TRBV6-2 or TRBV6-3 and TRBJ1-4, with D possibly being TRBD1 (5 bases). CDR1 is MNHEY and CDR2 is SVGEGT in the germline V gene. Trimming left V 6 bases short and J 6 bases short, with 20 bases between. CDR3 length: 16 residues. The CDR3 loop is CASRSSLGTVDEKLFF. In nucleotides, the CDR3 is TGTGCCAGCAGATCCTCGTTGGGGACGGTTGATGAAAAACTGTTTTTT.

This clonotype was counted at least ten times. The gene calls are TRBV30 and TRBJ1-5, with D tentatively TRBD1 (5 bases). The CDR3 consists of 15 residues. Germline V gene sequence: CDR1 GTSNPN, CDR2 SVGIG (reference sequence). Trimming cost V 4 bases and J 5 bases, with 18 bases left between them. CDR3 coding DNA: TGTGCCTGGAATCGTGGGGGGAGCCACGATCAGCCCCAGCATTTT. Translating gives CAWNRGGSHDQPQHF.

This clonotype was detected ten times or more. V and J are TRBV5-5 and TRBJ2-3; TRBD2 agrees at 10 bases. Germline V gives CDR1 SGHKS, CDR2 YYEKEE (reference sequence). CDR3 length: 14 residues. Trimming at V came to 7 bases and at J to 3 bases, leaving 5 bases not matched to a gene. CDR3 in DNA: TGTGCCAGCTATAGCGGGAGGCGGACAGATACGCAGTATTTT. Its translation: CASYSGRRTDTQYF.

This clonotype came up many times. The chain carries TRBV7-9 and TRBJ2-7; D is uncertain. Germline CDR1 reads SEHNR; CDR2 reads FQNEAQ (reference sequence). The CDR3 sequence is 12 residues long. V lost 5 bases, J lost 4 bases, and 9 bases lay in between. The CDR3 DNA reads as TGTGCCAGCAGCCGTGTCTTATACGAGCAGTACTTC. This codes for CASSRVLYEQYF.

In its sample, this clonotype is medium-sized. This chain connects TRBV6-2 or TRBV6-3 to TRBJ2-7; D remains ambiguous. The V gene lost 1 base and the J gene lost 5 bases, with 15 bases spanning the gap. The CDR3 is made up of 15 amino acids. The germline gives CDR1 MNHEY, CDR2 SVGEGT. Here the CDR3 reads CASSYWARSTHEQYF. CDR3 nucleotides: TGTGCCAGCAGTTACTGGGCAAGGTCCACCCACGAGCAGTACTTC.

This rearrangement joins TRBV20-1 to TRBJ2-1; D may be TRBD2 (6 bases). CDR1 DFQATT and CDR2 SNEGSKA come from the germline V gene (reference sequence). The ends were cut back, 2 bases at V and 7 bases at J, with 18 bases in the middle. CDR3 size: 15 residues. The CDR3 protein is CSARTRDLPTNEQFF. CDR3 coding DNA: TGCAGTGCTAGAACGCGGGACCTCCCGACAAATGAGCAGTTCTTC.

Ten or more counts support this clonotype. The gene calls are TRBV7-9 and TRBJ2-1; 10 nucleotides match TRBD2. The V gene's germline CDR1 is SEHNR and CDR2 FQNEAQ (reference sequence). CDR3 length: 15 residues. The V gene end was trimmed by 1 base and the J gene end by 9 bases; junction bases not matched to a gene: 6. CDR3 protein: CASSLGLAGEGEQFF. The CDR3 DNA is TGTGCCAGCAGCTTAGGGCTAGCGGGAGAGGGTGAGCAGTTCTTC. Combining the CDR3 with reference TRBV7-9 and TRBJ2-1 gives the whole variable domain DTGVSQNPRHKITKRGQNVTFRCDPISEHNRLYWYRQTLGQGPEFLTYFQNEAQLEKSRLLSDRFSAERPKGSFSTLEIQRTEQGDSAMYLCASSLGLAGEGEQFFGPGTRLTVL.

This clonotype was picked up one time. V gene TRBV6-1 combines with J gene TRBJ2-1; D perhaps matches TRBD2 (5 bases). Trimming took 11 bases from V and 0 from J, leaving 11 bases between them. The CDR3 consists of 13 residues. Germline V lookup: CDR1 MNHNS, CDR2 SASEGT. The CDR3 is CAGSFSSYNEQFF. In DNA form, the CDR3 reads TGTGCCGGGAGCTTTAGCTCCTACAATGAGCAGTTCTTC.

This clonotype was seen ten or more times. The V call is TRBV30, the J call TRBJ2-7, with D maybe TRBD2 (6 bases). Germline CDR1 GTSNPN, CDR2 SVGIG (reference sequence). Trimming took 2 bases from V and 7 from J, leaving 9 bases between them. The length of the CDR3 is 11 residues. The CDR3 DNA sequence: TGTGCCTGGAGTTGGGGGGTTGAGCAGTACTTC. This codes for CAWSWGVEQYF.

This chain connects TRBV6-1 to TRBJ2-7, with 14 bases fitting TRBD2. CDR1 and CDR2 from the germline V gene are MNHNS and SASEGT. This CDR3 has 15 residues. The V and J ends lost 6 bases and 5 bases, in that order; junction bases with no gene match: 6. The CDR3: CASRPGTSGRDEQYF. The CDR3 DNA sequence: TGTGCCAGCAGACCCGGGACTAGCGGGAGAGACGAGCAGTACTTC.

This clonotype occurred many times. The V and J genes are TRBV12-3 or TRBV12-4 and TRBJ1-5; TRBD1 might be the D (5 bases). V was clipped by 6 bases and J by 15 bases, with 18 bases between them. The CDR3 covers 12 residues. CDR3 nucleotides: TGTGCCAGCAGCATTGGGACTTCAAATCCGCATTTT. Protein sequence: CASSIGTSNPHF.

This clonotype was seen at least ten times. V is TRBV6-1 and J is TRBJ2-5; the D gene could be TRBD1 or TRBD2 (6 bases each). V lost 6 bases to trimming and J lost 4 bases, with 15 bases between them. The CDR3 totals 14 residues. The germline gives CDR1 MNHNS, CDR2 SASEGT. CDR3 DNA: TGTGCCAGCAGCCCTAGACTAGGGGGAGAGACCCAGTACTTC. This sequence encodes CASSPRLGGETQYF.

This clonotype has only one observation. One base away lies a much larger clone, so this may be a sequencing read error. This rearrangement joins TRBV13 to TRBJ2-1; 7 bases are a match to TRBD2. Germline loops: CDR1 PRHDT, CDR2 FYEKMQ (reference sequence). The ends lost 5 bases at V and 6 bases at J; junction bases unmatched: 16. There are 17 residues in the CDR3. The CDR3 reads CASSTSVAAGVSNEQFF. The CDR3 DNA reads TGTGCCAGCAGCACCAGTGTCGCGGCGGGAGTATCCAATGAGCAGTTCTTC.

The chain joins TRBV4-1 to TRBJ2-4; D is possibly TRBD2 (6 bases). CDR3 length equals 17 residues. V shed 2 bases and J shed 1 base, with 15 bases lying between them. Germline CDR1 is MGHRA and CDR2 is YSYEKL. CDR3 DNA: TGCGCCAGCAGCCAACCCCTGGGGGGAGAGGCCAAAAACATTCAGTACTTC. Encoded protein: CASSQPLGGEAKNIQYF.

This clonotype was detected many times. The chain joins TRBV6-1 to TRBJ1-4; TRBD1 matches 8 bases. Germline V gene sequence: CDR1 MNHNS, CDR2 SASEGT. The CDR3 runs 18 residues. J gave up 1 base and V 4 bases, and 11 bases lay outside the gene matches. The CDR3: CASSAYPQGAITNEKLFF. The CDR3 nucleotides are TGTGCCAGCAGTGCCTATCCTCAGGGGGCTATAACTAATGAAAAACTGTTTTTT.

This clonotype showed up many times. The chain links TRBV10-3 to TRBJ2-1; the match to TRBD2 covers 10 bases. Germline V gene lookup returns CDR1 ENHRY and CDR2 SYGVKD. The CDR3 sequence is 13 residues long. V was clipped by 4 bases and J by 6 bases; unmatched bases: 0. The CDR3 spells CAISGTSGNEQFF. The CDR3 bases are TGTGCCATCAGTGGGACTAGCGGCAATGAGCAGTTCTTC.

This clonotype was counted ten times or more. The chain couples TRBV9 to TRBJ1-1; weak D call: TRBD1 (6 bases). Per the germline V gene, CDR1 is SGDLS and CDR2 is YYNGEE. V was clipped by 0 bases and J by 4 bases, with 19 bases between them. This CDR3 region has 17 residues. The CDR3 nucleotides read TGTGCCAGCAGCGTAGGGACCGAGGGACATTGGTTCACTGAAGCTTTCTTT. Protein sequence: CASSVGTEGHWFTEAFF.

This clonotype was seen a single time. Being one base from a much bigger clone, this may be a read error. DNA for the CDR3: TGTGCTAGCAGCTTAGGACTATCGGGAAATAAAGATACGCAGTATTTT. Its translation is CASSLGLSGNKDTQYF. The genes are TRBV7-9 and TRBJ2-3, with a weak D call TRBD2 (6 bases). Germline loops: CDR1 SEHNR, CDR2 FQNEAQ (reference sequence). The CDR3 is made up of 16 amino acids.

At least ten counts were recorded for this clonotype. The V gene is TRBV11-2, the J gene TRBJ1-1; a possible D gene is TRBD1 (5 bases). Trimming cost V 0 bases and J 5 bases, with 10 bases left between them. Germline CDR1 is SGHAT and CDR2 is FQNNGV. The CDR3 is 14 amino acids. In nucleotides, the CDR3 is TGTGCCAGCAGCTTAGATACGGGACGGACTGAAGCTTTCTTT. Protein product: CASSLDTGRTEAFF.